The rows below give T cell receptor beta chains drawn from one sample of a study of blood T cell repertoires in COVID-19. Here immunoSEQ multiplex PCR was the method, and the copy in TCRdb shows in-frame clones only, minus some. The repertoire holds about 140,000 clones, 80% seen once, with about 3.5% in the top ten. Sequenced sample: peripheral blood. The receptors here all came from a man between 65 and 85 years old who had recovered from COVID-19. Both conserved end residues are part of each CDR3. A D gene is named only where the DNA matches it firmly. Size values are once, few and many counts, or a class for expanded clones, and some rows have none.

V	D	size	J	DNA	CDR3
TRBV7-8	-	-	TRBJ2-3	TGTGCCAGCAGCCTCCACGGAGGGGGAGGGGAGGTCACAGATACGCAGTATTTT	CASSLHGGGGEVTDTQYF
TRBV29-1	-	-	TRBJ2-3	TGCAGCGTTAAATACAAAGATACGCAGTATTTT	CSVKYKDTQYF
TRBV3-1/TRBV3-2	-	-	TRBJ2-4	TGTGCCAGCAACGGGAGGGACAGCTTTCAAAACATTCAGTACTTC	CASNGRDSFQNIQYF
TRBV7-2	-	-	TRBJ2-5	TGTGCCAGCAGCTTGGGGACAAGCCTTCTGTACCAAGAGACCCAGTACTTC	CASSLGTSLLYQETQYF
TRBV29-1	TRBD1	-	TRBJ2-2	TGCAGCGTTGAACTGGGACAGGCGAACACCGGGGAGCTGTTTTTT	CSVELGQANTGELFF
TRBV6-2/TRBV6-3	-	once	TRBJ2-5	TGTGCCAGCAGTTACGATCCCAGGGGGGAATGGGAGACCCAGTACTTC	CASSYDPRGEWETQYF
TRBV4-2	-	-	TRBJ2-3	TGTGCCAGCAGCCCTCGAACTAACCCAGATACGCAGTATTTT	CASSPRTNPDTQYF
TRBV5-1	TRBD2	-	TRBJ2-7	TGCGCCAGCAGAACCGGGACTAGCGAATACGAGCAGTACTTC	CASRTGTSEYEQYF
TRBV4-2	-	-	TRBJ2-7	TGTGCCAGCAGCCAAGACCCTAGCTCTGCCTACGAGCAGTACTTC	CASSQDPSSAYEQYF
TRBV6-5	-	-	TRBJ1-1	TGTGCCAGCAGTTACTCGTGGGGGGGGGCTTCTGAAGCTTTCTTT	CASSYSWGGASEAFF
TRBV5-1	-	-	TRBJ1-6	TGCGCCAGCAGGACAGAGAGCTCCTATAATTCACCCCTCCACTTT	CASRTESSYNSPLHF
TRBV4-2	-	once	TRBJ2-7	TGTGCCAGCAGCCAAGAGGGCGGGATGGGATCCTACGAGCAGTACTTC	CASSQEGGMGSYEQYF
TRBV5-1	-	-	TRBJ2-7	TGCGCCAGCAGCCCGGACAGACATCTTTACGAGCAGTACTTC	CASSPDRHLYEQYF
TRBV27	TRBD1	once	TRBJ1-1	TGTGCCAGCAGCTTGACAGGGGAGAACACTGAAGCTTTCTTT	CASSLTGENTEAFF
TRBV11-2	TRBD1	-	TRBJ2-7	TGTGCCAGCAGCTCCCCGTTCAGTACAGGGGGAAACTACGAGCAGTACTTC	CASSSPFSTGGNYEQYF
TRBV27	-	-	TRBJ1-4	TGTGCCAGCAGCCCAGGGGCGGGTAATGAAAAACTGTTTTTT	CASSPGAGNEKLFF
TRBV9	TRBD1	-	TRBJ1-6	TGTGCCAGCAGCTTACGGACAGGGGACTCACCCCTCCACTTT	CASSLRTGDSPLHF
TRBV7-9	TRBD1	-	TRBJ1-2	TGTGCCAGCAGCTTAGAAAGGGCAGGGGGAAGCGGCTACACCTTC	CASSLERAGGSGYTF
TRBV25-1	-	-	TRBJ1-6	TGTGCCAGCAGTCCGTCGGGGGTCGTGAGCGGGGATTCACCCCTCCACTTT	CASSPSGVVSGDSPLHF
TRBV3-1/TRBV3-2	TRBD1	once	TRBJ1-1	TGTGCCAGCAGCCGTACACAGGGGGCGAACACTGAAGCTTTCTTT	CASSRTQGANTEAFF
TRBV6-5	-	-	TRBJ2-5	TGTGCCAGCAGTTATTTTGGGCAGCAAGAGACCCAGTACTTC	CASSYFGQQETQYF
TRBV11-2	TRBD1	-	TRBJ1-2	TGTGCCAGCAGCTCCACACGGGACAGGGATCGGGACTATGGCTACACCTTC	CASSSTRDRDRDYGYTF